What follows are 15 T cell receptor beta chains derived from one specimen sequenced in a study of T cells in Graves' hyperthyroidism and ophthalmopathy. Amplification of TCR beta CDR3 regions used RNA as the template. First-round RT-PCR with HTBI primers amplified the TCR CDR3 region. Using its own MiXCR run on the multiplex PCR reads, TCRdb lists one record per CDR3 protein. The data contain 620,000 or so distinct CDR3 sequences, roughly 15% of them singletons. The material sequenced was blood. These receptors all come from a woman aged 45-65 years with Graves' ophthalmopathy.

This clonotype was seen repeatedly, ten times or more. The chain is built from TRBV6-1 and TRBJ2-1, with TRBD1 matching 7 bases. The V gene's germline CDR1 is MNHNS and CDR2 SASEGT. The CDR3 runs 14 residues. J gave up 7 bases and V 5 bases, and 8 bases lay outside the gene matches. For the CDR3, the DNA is TGTGCCAGCAGTAAACAGGGGTCGCGGAATGAGCAGTTCTTC. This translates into CASSKQGSRNEQFF.

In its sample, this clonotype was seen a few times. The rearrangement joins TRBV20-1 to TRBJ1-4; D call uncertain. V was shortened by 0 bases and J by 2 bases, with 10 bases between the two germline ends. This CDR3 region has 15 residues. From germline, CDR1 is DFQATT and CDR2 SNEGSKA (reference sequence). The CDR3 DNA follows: TGCAGTGCTAGAGATCTGAGGTCTACTAATGAAAAACTGTTTTTT. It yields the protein CSARDLRSTNEKLFF.

The DNA of the CDR3 is TGTGCCAGCAGTGAAGGCAGTCACTATGGCTACACCTTC. Protein: CASSEGSHYGYTF. This chain uses TRBV2 with TRBJ1-2, with D uncertain. With 1 base removed from V and 3 bases from J, the gap between germline ends came to 6 bases. CDR1 is SNHLY, CDR2 FYNNEI, per germline. CDR3 size: 13 residues.

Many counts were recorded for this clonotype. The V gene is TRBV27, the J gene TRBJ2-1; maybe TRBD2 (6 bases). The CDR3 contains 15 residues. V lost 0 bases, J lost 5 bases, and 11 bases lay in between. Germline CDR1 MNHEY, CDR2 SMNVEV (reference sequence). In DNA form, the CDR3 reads TGTGCCAGCAGTTTATCTTTAGCGGAAAACAATGAGCAGTTCTTC. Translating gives CASSLSLAENNEQFF.

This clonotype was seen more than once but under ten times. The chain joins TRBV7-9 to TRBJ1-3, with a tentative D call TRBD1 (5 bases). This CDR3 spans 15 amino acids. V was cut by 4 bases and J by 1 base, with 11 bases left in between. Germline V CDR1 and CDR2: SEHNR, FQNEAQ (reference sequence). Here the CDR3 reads CASSSQGVSGNTIYF. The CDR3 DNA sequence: TGTGCCAGCAGCTCCCAGGGCGTTTCTGGAAACACCATATATTTT.

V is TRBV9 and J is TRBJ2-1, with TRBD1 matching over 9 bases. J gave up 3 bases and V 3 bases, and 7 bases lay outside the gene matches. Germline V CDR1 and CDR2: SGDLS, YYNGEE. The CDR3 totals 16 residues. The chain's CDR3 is CASSGPGQGLYNEQFF. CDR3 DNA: TGTGCCAGCAGCGGACCGGGACAGGGACTCTACAATGAGCAGTTCTTC.

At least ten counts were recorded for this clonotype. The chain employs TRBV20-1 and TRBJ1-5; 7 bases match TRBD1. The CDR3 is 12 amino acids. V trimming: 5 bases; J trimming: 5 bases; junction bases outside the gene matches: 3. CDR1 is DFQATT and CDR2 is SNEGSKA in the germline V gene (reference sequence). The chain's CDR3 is CSADRDDQPQHF. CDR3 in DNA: TGCAGTGCTGACAGGGACGATCAGCCCCAGCATTTT.

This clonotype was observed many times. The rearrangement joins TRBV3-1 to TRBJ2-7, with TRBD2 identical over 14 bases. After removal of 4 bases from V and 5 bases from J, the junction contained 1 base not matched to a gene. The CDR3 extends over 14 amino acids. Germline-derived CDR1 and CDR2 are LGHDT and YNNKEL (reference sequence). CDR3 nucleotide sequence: TGTGCCAGCAGCCGACTAGCGGGAGGGAACGAGCAGTACTTC. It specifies CASSRLAGGNEQYF.

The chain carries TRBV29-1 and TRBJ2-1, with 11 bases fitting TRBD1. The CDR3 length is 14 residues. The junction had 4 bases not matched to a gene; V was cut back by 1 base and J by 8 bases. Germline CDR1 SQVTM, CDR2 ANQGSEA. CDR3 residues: CSVEGGQGADEQFF. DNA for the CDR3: TGCAGCGTTGAAGGCGGACAGGGGGCCGATGAGCAGTTCTTC.

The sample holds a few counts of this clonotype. CDR3 residues: CATSQRSGGAETQYF. The CDR3, as DNA: TGTGCCACCAGCCAACGCTCAGGGGGCGCGGAGACCCAGTACTTC. The V and J genes are TRBV15 and TRBJ2-5; 8 bases fit TRBD1. The ends lost 5 bases at V and 5 bases at J; junction bases unmatched: 10. From germline, CDR1 is LNHNV and CDR2 YYDKDF (reference sequence). The CDR3 has 15 amino acids.

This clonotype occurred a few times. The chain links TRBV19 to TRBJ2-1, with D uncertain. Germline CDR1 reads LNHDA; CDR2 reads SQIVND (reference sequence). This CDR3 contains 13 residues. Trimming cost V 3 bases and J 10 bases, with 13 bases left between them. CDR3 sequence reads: CASSITDQYEQFF. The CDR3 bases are TGTGCCAGTAGTATTACGGATCAGTACGAGCAGTTCTTC.

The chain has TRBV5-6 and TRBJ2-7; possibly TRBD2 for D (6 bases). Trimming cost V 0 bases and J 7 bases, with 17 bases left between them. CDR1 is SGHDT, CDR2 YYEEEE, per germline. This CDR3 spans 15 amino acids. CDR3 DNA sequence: TGTGCCAGCAGCTTGGTCCAGGGAGGTTTTTGGGAGCAGTACTTC. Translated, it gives CASSLVQGGFWEQYF.

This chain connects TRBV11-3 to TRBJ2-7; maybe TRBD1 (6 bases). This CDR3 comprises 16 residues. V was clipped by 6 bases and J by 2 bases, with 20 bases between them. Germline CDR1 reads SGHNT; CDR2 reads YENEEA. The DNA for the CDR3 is TGTGCCAGCAGTGAAGCGTTGGGGGCGGGTGCCTACGAGCAGTACTTC. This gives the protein CASSEALGAGAYEQYF.

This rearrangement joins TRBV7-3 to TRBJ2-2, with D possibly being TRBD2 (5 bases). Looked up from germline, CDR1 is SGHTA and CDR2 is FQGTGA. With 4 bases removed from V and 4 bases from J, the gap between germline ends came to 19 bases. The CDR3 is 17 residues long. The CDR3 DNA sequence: TGTGCCAGCAGCTCTAAATACCAGGAGGAACTCACCGGGGAGCTGTTTTTT. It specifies CASSSKYQEELTGELFF.

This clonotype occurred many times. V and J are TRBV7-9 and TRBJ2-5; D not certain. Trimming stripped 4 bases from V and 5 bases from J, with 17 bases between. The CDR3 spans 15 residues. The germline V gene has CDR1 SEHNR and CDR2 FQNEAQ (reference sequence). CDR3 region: CASSSPSAPGETQYF. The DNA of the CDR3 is TGTGCCAGCAGCTCGCCTAGTGCCCCCGGGGAGACCCAGTACTTC.